This TCR beta chain was observed in a study of PD-L1 blockade in urothelial cancer. Libraries were prepared by immunoSEQ multiplex PCR; TCRdb keeps only in-frame clonotypes and omits some of them. The sample lists 30,000 to 40,000 clones; 75% to 85% were seen once. This clone occurred a few times. The ends lost 2 bases at V and 6 bases at J; junction bases unmatched: 8. This CDR3 spans 16 amino acids. Germline CDR1 reads SGHRS; CDR2 reads YFSETQ. The input for sequencing was PBMCs, taken around atezolizumab (anti-PD-L1) treatment. The genes are TRBV5-1 and TRBJ2-7; 13 bases line up with TRBD2. The clonotype originates from a man in his sixties with urothelial cancer. The CDR3 loop reads CASSFPPGTSGVEQYF. CDR3 sequence (DNA): TGCGCCAGCAGCTTCCCGCCCGGGACTAGCGGGGTCGAGCAGTACTTC.